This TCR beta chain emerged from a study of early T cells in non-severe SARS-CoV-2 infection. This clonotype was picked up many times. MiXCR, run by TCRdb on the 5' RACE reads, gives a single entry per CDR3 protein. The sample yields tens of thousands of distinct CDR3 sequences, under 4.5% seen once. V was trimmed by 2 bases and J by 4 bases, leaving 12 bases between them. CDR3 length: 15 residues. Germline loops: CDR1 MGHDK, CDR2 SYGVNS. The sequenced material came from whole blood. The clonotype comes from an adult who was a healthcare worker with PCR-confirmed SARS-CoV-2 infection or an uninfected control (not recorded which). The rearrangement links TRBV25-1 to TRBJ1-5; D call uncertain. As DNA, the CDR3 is TGTGCCAGCAGTGAAAAAGGCCTGGGGAATCAGCCCCAGCATTTT. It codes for CASSEKGLGNQPQHF.